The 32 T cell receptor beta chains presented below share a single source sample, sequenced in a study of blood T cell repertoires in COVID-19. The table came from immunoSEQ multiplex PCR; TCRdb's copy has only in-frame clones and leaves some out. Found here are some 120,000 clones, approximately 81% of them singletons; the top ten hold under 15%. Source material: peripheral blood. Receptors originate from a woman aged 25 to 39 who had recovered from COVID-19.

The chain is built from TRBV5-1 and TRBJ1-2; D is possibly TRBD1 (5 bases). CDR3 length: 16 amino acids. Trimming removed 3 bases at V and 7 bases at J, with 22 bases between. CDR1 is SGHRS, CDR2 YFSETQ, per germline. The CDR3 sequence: CASSSGERDYTGGYTF. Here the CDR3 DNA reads TGCGCCAGCAGCTCGGGGGAGCGCGACTATACCGGTGGCTACACCTTC.

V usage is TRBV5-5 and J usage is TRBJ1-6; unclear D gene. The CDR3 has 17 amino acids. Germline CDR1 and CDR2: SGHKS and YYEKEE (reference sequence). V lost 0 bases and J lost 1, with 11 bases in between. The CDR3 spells CASSLDRGSSYNSPLHF. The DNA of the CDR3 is TGTGCCAGCAGCTTGGACCGGGGTTCGTCCTATAATTCACCCCTCCACTTT. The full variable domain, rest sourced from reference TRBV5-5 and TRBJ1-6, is DAGVTQSPTHLIKTRGQQVTLRCSPISGHKSVSWYQQVLGQGPQFIFQYYEKEERGRGNFPDRFSARQFPNYSSELNVNALLLGDSALYLCASSLDRGSSYNSPLHFGNGTRLTVT.

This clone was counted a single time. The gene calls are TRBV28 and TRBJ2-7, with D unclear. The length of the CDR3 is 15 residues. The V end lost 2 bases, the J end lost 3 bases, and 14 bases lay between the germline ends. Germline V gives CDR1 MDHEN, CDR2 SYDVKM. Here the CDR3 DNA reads TGTGCCAGCAGTTTAGGGCGATCTCAGCTCTACGAGCAGTACTTC. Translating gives CASSLGRSQLYEQYF.

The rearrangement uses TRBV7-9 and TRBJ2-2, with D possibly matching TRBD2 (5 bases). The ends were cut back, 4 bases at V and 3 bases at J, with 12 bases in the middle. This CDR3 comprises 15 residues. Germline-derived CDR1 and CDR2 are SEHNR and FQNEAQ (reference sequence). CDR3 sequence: CASSSWVSDTGELFF. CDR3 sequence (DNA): TGTGCCAGCAGCTCGTGGGTTAGCGACACCGGGGAGCTGTTTTTT.

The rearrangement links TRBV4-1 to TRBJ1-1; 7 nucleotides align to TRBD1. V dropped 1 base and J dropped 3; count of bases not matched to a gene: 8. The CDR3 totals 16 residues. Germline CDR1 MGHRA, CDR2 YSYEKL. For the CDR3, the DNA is TGCGCCAGCAGCCAAGGATCTTACAGGGGTGACACTGAAGCTTTCTTT. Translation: CASSQGSYRGDTEAFF.

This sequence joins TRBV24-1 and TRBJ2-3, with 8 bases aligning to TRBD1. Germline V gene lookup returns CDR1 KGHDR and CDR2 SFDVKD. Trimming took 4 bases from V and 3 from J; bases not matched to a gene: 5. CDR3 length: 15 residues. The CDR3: CATSDRRTGTDTQYF. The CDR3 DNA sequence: TGTGCCACCAGTGACCGCCGGACAGGGACAGATACGCAGTATTTT.

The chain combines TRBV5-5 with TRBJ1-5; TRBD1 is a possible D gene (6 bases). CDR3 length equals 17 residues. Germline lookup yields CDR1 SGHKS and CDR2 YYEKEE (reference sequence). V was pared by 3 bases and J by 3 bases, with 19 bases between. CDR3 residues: CASSSYPIDRNNQPQHF. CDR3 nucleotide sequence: TGTGCCAGCAGCTCCTACCCAATAGACAGGAACAATCAGCCCCAGCATTTT. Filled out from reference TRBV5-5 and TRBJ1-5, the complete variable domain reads DAGVTQSPTHLIKTRGQQVTLRCSPISGHKSVSWYQQVLGQGPQFIFQYYEKEERGRGNFPDRFSARQFPNYSSELNVNALLLGDSALYLCASSSYPIDRNNQPQHFGDGTRLSIL.

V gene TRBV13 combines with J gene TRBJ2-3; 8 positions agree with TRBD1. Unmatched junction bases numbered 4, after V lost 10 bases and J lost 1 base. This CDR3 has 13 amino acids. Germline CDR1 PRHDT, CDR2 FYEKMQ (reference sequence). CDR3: CATKDRGTDTQYF. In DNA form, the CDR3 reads TGTGCCACCAAGGACAGGGGCACAGATACGCAGTATTTT.

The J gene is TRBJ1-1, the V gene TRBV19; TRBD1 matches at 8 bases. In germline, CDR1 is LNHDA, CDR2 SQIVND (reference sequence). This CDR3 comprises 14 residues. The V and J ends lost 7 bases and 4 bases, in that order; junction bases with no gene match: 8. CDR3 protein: CASTVRGQGTEAFF. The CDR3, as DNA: TGTGCCAGTACCGTCAGGGGGCAAGGCACTGAAGCTTTCTTT.

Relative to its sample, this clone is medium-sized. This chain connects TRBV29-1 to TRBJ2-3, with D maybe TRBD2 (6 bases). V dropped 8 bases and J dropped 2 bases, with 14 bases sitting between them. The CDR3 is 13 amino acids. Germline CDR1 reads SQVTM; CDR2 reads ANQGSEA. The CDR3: CSFFGGNTDTQYF. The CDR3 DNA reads TGCAGCTTTTTCGGGGGAAACACAGATACGCAGTATTTT.

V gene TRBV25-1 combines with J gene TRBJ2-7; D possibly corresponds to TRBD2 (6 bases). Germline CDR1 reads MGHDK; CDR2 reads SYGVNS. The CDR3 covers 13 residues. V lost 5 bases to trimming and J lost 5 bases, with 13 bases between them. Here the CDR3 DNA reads TGTGCCAGCAGTCCCCCGGGGGTCCACGAGCAGTACTTC. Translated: CASSPPGVHEQYF.

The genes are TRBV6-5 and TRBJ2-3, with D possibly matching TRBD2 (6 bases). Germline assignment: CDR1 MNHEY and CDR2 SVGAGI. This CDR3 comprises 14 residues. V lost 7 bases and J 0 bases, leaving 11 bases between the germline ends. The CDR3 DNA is TGTGCCAGCACTATACTAGCTAGCACAGATACGCAGTATTTT. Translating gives CASTILASTDTQYF.

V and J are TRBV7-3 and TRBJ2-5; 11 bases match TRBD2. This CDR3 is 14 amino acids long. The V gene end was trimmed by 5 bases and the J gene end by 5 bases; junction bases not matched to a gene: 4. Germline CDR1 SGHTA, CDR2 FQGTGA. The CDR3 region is CASSRSGRGETQYF. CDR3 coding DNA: TGTGCCAGCAGCCGTAGCGGGAGGGGTGAGACCCAGTACTTC.

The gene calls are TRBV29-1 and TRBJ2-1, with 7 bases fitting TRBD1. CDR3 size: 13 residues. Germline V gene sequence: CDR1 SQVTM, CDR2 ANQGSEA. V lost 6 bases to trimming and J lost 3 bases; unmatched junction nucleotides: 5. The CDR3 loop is CSVRQGNYNEQFF. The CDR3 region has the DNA TGCAGCGTCCGACAGGGAAACTACAATGAGCAGTTCTTC.

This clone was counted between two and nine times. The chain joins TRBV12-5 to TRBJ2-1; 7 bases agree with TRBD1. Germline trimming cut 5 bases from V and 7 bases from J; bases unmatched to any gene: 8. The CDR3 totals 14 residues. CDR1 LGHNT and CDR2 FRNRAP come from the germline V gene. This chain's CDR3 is CASGAGTDSNEQFF. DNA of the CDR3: TGTGCTAGTGGTGCCGGGACAGATTCGAATGAGCAGTTCTTC.

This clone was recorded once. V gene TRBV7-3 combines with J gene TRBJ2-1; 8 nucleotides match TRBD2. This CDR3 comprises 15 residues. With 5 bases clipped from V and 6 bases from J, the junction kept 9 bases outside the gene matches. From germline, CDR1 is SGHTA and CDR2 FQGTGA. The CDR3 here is CASSLASLAGNEQFF. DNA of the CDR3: TGTGCCAGCAGCCTCGCTAGTCTAGCGGGCAATGAGCAGTTCTTC. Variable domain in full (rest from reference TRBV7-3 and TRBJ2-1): GAGVSQTPSNKVTEKGKYVELRCDPISGHTALYWYRQSLGQGPEFLIYFQGTGAADDSGLPNDRFFAVRPEGSVSTLKIQRTERGDSAVYLCASSLASLAGNEQFFGPGTRLTVL.

The CDR3, as DNA: TGTGCCAGCAGTGTAGGGGACAGGGCTGGCAATTCACCCCTCCACTTT. Amino acids: CASSVGDRAGNSPLHF. The chain employs TRBV25-1 and TRBJ1-6, with 9 bases lining up with TRBD1. CDR1 MGHDK and CDR2 SYGVNS come from the germline V gene. CDR3 size: 16 residues. The J segment lost 7 bases and the V segment lost 4 bases, leaving 8 bases of the junction unmatched.

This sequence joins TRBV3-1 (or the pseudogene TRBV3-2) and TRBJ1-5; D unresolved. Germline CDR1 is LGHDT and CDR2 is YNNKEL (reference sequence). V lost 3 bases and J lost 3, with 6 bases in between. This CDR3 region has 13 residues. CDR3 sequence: CASSQYSNQPQHF. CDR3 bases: TGTGCCAGCAGCCAGTACTCCAATCAGCCCCAGCATTTT.

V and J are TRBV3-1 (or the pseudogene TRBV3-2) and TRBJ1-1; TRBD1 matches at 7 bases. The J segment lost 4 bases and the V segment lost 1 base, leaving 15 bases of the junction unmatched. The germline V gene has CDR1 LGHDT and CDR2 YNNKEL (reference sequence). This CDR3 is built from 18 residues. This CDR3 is CASSQVGVVEGASTEAFF. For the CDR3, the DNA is TGTGCCAGCAGCCAAGTAGGGGTGGTGGAGGGGGCGAGCACTGAAGCTTTCTTT.

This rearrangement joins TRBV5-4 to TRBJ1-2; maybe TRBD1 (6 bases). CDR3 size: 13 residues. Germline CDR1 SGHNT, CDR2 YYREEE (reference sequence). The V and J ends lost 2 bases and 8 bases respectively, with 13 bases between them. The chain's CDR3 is CASSFKTGFGYTF. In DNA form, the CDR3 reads TGTGCCAGCAGCTTCAAAACAGGGTTCGGCTACACCTTC.

In DNA form, the CDR3 reads TGTGCCAGCACCCTTAACAATGAGCAGTTCTTC. Translated: CASTLNNEQFF. J is TRBJ2-1 and V is TRBV5-6; D uncertain. Looked up from germline, CDR1 is SGHDT and CDR2 is YYEEEE. V gave up 6 bases and J gave up 5 bases, with 6 bases separating them. The CDR3 runs to 11 residues.

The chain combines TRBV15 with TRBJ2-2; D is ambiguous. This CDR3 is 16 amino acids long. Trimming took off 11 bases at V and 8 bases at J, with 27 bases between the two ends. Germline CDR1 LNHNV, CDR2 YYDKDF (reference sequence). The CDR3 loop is CAAQKLGAATIGELFF. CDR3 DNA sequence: TGTGCCGCCCAAAAACTGGGCGCAGCAACGATTGGGGAGCTGTTTTTT.

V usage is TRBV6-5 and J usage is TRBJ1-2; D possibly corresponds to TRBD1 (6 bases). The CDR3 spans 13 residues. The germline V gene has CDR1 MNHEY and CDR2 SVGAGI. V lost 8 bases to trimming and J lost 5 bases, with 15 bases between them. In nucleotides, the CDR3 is TGTGCCAGCGCCAGGGGCGCGGGTTATGGCTACACCTTC. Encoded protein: CASARGAGYGYTF.

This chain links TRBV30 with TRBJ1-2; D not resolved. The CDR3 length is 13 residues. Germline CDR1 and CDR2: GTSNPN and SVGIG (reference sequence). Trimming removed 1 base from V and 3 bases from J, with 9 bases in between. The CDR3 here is CAWSDEGYYGYTF. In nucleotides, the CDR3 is TGTGCCTGGAGTGATGAGGGCTACTATGGCTACACCTTC.

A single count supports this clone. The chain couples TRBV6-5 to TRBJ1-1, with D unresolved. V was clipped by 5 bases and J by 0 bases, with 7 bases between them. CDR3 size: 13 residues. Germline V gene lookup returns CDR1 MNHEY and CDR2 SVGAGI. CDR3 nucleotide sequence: TGTGCCAGCAGTCCCATTTTGAACACTGAAGCTTTCTTT. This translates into CASSPILNTEAFF.

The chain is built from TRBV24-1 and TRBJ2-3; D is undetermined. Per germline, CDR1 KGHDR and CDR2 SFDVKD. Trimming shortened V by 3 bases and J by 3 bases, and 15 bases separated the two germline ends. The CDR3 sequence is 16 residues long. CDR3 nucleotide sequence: TGTGCCACCAGTGATCCACGGAGTCCTGGGACAGATACGCAGTATTTT. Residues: CATSDPRSPGTDTQYF.

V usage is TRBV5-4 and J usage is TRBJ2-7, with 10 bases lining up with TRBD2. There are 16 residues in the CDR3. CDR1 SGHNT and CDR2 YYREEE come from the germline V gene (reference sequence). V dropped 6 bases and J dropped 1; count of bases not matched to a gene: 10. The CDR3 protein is CASNQIRSGRSYEQYF. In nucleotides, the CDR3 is TGTGCCAGCAATCAGATCCGTAGCGGGAGGTCCTACGAGCAGTACTTC.

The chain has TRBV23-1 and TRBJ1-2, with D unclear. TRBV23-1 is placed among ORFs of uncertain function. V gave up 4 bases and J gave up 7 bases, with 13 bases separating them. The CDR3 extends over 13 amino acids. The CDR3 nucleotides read TGCGCCAGCAGTCCCTCCGAGTATGCTGGCTACACCTTC. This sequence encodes CASSPSEYAGYTF.

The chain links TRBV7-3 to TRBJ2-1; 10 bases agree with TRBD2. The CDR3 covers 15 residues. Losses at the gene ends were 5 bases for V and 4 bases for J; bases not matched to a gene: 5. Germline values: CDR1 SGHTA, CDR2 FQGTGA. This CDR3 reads CASSVLAGGYNEQFF. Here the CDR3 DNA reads TGTGCCAGCAGCGTATTAGCGGGAGGTTACAATGAGCAGTTCTTC.

The CDR3 DNA reads as TGTGCCAGCAGCCTGCGGACAGGGGGCAATTCACCCCTCCACTTT. It is translated as CASSLRTGGNSPLHF. This chain uses TRBV13 with TRBJ1-6; 11 nucleotides line up with TRBD1. V was clipped by 5 bases and J by 7 bases; unmatched bases: 4. The CDR3 contains 15 residues. Germline loops: CDR1 PRHDT, CDR2 FYEKMQ (reference sequence).

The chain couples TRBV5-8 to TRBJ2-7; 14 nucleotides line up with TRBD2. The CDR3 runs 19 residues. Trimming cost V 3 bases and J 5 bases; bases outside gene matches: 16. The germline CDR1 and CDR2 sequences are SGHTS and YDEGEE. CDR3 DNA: TGTGCCAGCAGCTCAAGGATCCGACTAGCGGGGGGGAGCCGAAACGAGCAGTACTTC. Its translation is CASSSRIRLAGGSRNEQYF.

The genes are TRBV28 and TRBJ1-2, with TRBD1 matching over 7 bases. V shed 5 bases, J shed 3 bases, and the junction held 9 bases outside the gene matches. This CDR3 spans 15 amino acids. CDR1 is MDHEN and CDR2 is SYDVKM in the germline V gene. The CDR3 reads CASSPGQVVHYGYTF. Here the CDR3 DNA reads TGTGCCAGCAGTCCAGGACAGGTGGTACACTATGGCTACACCTTC.